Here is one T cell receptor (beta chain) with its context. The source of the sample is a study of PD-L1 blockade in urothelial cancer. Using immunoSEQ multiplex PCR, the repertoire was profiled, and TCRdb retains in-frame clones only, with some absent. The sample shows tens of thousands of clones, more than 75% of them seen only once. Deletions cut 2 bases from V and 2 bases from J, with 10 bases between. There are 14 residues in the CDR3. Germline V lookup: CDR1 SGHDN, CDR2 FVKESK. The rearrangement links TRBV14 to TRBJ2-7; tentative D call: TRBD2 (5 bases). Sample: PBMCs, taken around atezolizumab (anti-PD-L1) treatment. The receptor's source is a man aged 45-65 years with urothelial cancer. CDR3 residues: CASSQTRMAYEQYF. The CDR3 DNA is TGTGCCAGCAGCCAAACTAGGATGGCCTACGAGCAGTACTTC. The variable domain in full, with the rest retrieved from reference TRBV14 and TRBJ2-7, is EAGVTQFPSHSVIEKGQTVTLRCDPISGHDNLYWYRRVMGKEIKFLLHFVKESKQDESGMPNNRFLAERTGGTYSTLKVQPAELEDSGVYFCASSQTRMAYEQYFGPGTRLTVT.